A selection of T cell receptor beta chains follows, all from one sample in a study of control samples from healthy donors and cancer patients. TCRdb's table, derived via immunoSEQ multiplex PCR, lists solely in-frame clones and lacks some. The table lists 190,000 or so clones, just under 95% of them singletons. Sequencing input: blood. All receptors derive from a young man in good health. The CDR3 runs from the conserved cysteine through the conserved F or W. The order of the fields is clone size, J gene, V gene, CDR3 length, D gene, CDR3 DNA, CDR3 protein. D genes are given only for firm matches. Not every row has a clone size; where given, it reads once, few, many or a size class.

NA | TRBJ2-7 | TRBV7-2 | 12 | NA | TGTGCCAGCAGCCAGACTAGACACGAGCAGTACTTC | CASSQTRHEQYF
few | TRBJ2-7 | TRBV30 | 13 | TRBD2 | TGTGCCTGGACTAGCGGGGGGCTCTACGAGCAGTACTTC | CAWTSGGLYEQYF
NA | TRBJ1-2 | TRBV13 | 16 | TRBD1 | TGTGCCAGCAGCTTACGAGAGACAGGGCATCCCTATGGCTACACCTTC | CASSLRETGHPYGYTF
NA | TRBJ2-7 | TRBV28 | 13 | NA | TGTGCCAGCAGTCCACGGGGAACCTACGAGCAGTACTTC | CASSPRGTYEQYF
NA | TRBJ2-7 | TRBV6-5 | 11 | NA | TGTGCCACCACTAGGGCGTTCGAGCAGTACTTC | CATTRAFEQYF
NA | TRBJ2-7 | TRBV7-2 | 14 | NA | TGTGCCAGCAGTCCGGGCCCTCTGGGCTACGAGCAGTACTTC | CASSPGPLGYEQYF
NA | TRBJ2-2 | TRBV7-3 | 12 | NA | TGTGCCAGCAGCACCTTTACCGGGGAGCTGTTTTTT | CASSTFTGELFF
NA | TRBJ2-2 | TRBV11-2 | 16 | TRBD2 | TGTGCCAGCAGCCCCCGGCGCGGGGGAGAGGCCGGGGAGCTGTTTTTT | CASSPRRGGEAGELFF
NA | TRBJ2-1 | TRBV27 | 15 | NA | TGTGCCAGCAGCTCGGCGGGGGCCTCGACGAATGAGCAGTTCTTC | CASSSAGASTNEQFF
NA | TRBJ2-7 | TRBV24-1 | 14 | NA | TGTGCCACCGTAGGGGGGGACAGCTCCTACGAGCAGTACTTC | CATVGGDSSYEQYF
NA | TRBJ2-2 | TRBV9 | 14 | NA | TGTGCCAGCAGCGTCCAGGGGGGGGGCGGGGAGCTGTTTTTT | CASSVQGGGGELFF
NA | TRBJ1-1 | TRBV5-1 | 13 | NA | TGCGCCAGCAGCATTACAGGGACGTCTGAAGCTTTCTTT | CASSITGTSEAFF
NA | TRBJ1-6 | TRBV11-2 | 14 | NA | TGTGCCAGCAGCTTAGATCCCCAGGGCGAGGCCCTCCACTTT | CASSLDPQGEALHF
few | TRBJ1-5 | TRBV18 | 14 | NA | TGTGCCAGCTCACCACAGGGGGACTATCAGCCCCAGCATTTT | CASSPQGDYQPQHF
NA | TRBJ1-1 | TRBV6-6 | 15 | NA | TGTGCCAGCAGTTACATACCAGGGGATAACACTGAAGCTTTCTTT | CASSYIPGDNTEAFF
NA | TRBJ2-1 | TRBV12-3/TRBV12-4 | 13 | TRBD2 | TGTGCCAGCAGCCCCGGGACTAGTGATGAGCAGTTCTTC | CASSPGTSDEQFF
NA | TRBJ1-3 | TRBV18 | 16 | NA | TGTGCCAGCTCACCAAATACCGGGAATGCTGGAAACACCATATATTTT | CASSPNTGNAGNTIYF
NA | TRBJ1-5 | TRBV6-5 | 15 | TRBD1 | TGTGCCAGCAGTTCGACAGGGGGCGCTTATCAGCCCCAGCATTTT | CASSSTGGAYQPQHF
once | TRBJ1-1 | TRBV29-1 | 11 | NA | TGCAGCGTGGGCGGGAAGGCTGAAGCTTTCTTT | CSVGGKAEAFF
NA | TRBJ1-6 | TRBV7-9 | 13 | NA | TGTGCCAGCAGACGGACAGACCGTTCACCCCTCCACTTT | CASRRTDRSPLHF
NA | TRBJ1-3 | TRBV12-5 | 15 | TRBD1 | TGTGCTAGTGGTCCCCAGGGGGCAGGTGGAAACACCATATATTTT | CASGPQGAGGNTIYF
NA | TRBJ2-3 | TRBV7-9 | 16 | TRBD2 | TGTGCCAGCAGCTCCACCGGGACTAGCTCCACAGATACGCAGTATTTT | CASSSTGTSSTDTQYF
NA | TRBJ1-6 | TRBV19 | 17 | TRBD1 | TGTGCCAGTAGATCCGGGACAGGGAGACTGAGGAATTCACCCCTCCACTTT | CASRSGTGRLRNSPLHF
NA | TRBJ1-2 | TRBV7-2 | 10 | NA | TGTGCCAGCAGGGGGGATGGCTACACCTTC | CASRGDGYTF
NA | TRBJ2-3 | TRBV18 | 16 | NA | TGTGCCAGCTCACCAGGGCACAAAGGGAGCACAGATACGCAGTATTTT | CASSPGHKGSTDTQYF
NA | TRBJ2-7 | TRBV6-1 | 13 | NA | TGTGCCAGCAGTGAAACCTACCTGGCTGAGCAGTACTTC | CASSETYLAEQYF
NA | TRBJ1-2 | TRBV6-1 | 15 | NA | TGTGCCAGCAGTGAAGCGCTATCTGTTAACTATGGCTACACCTTC | CASSEALSVNYGYTF
NA | TRBJ2-1 | TRBV11-2 | 16 | NA | TGTGCCAGCAGCGGGGCTCAGGGGACTGGCTACAATGAGCAGTTCTTC | CASSGAQGTGYNEQFF
NA | TRBJ1-2 | TRBV24-1 | 15 | TRBD1 | TGTGCCACCAGTGAGGCCGGGACAGTTTCTTATGGCTACACCTTC | CATSEAGTVSYGYTF
NA | TRBJ2-7 | TRBV7-9 | 15 | NA | TGTGCCAGCAGCCCACCCTCCAGTGGGGTCGGCGAGCAGTACTTC | CASSPPSSGVGEQYF
NA | TRBJ2-2 | TRBV18 | 14 | NA | TGTGCCAGCTCACCACCGGGACCCACCGGGGAGCTGTTTTTT | CASSPPGPTGELFF
NA | TRBJ2-7 | TRBV2 | 10 | NA | TGTGCCAGCAGGGGTTCCGAGCAGTACTTC | CASRGSEQYF
NA | TRBJ1-5 | TRBV19 | 19 | NA | TGTGCCAGTACAGGGAGGCTGGGACTAAGCAATAAGAGCAATCAGCCCCAGCATTTT | CASTGRLGLSNKSNQPQHF
NA | TRBJ2-4 | TRBV19 | 15 | NA | TGTGCCAGTAGTAAGGGGGGCGGTCTCGGAAACATTCAGTACTTC | CASSKGGGLGNIQYF
NA | TRBJ1-6 | TRBV5-6 | 14 | NA | TGTGCCAGCAGCTTACAGGGAGGCAGCTCACCCCTCCACTTT | CASSLQGGSSPLHF
NA | TRBJ2-7 | TRBV20-1 | 12 | NA | TGCAGTGCTAGTCGGGGGGCGTACGAGCAGTACTTC | CSASRGAYEQYF
NA | TRBJ2-1 | TRBV6-4 | 14 | NA | TGTGCCAGCGCCCAGATAGGGGGGTACAATGAGCAGTTCTTC | CASAQIGGYNEQFF
NA | TRBJ2-3 | TRBV30 | 15 | NA | TGTGCCTGGATAAAAGGGGTCGGTGGCACAGATACGCAGTATTTT | CAWIKGVGGTDTQYF
NA | TRBJ1-1 | TRBV5-1 | 15 | NA | TGCGCCAGCAGCGCTGGGACACCCCTGAACACTGAAGCTTTCTTT | CASSAGTPLNTEAFF
once | TRBJ1-4 | TRBV10-2 | 11 | NA | TGCGCCAGCAGGACTAATGAAAAACTGTTTTTT | CASRTNEKLFF
NA | TRBJ2-4 | TRBV5-6 | 14 | NA | TGTGCCAGCAGCTTGAGGGTATCCAAAAACATTCAGTACTTC | CASSLRVSKNIQYF
NA | TRBJ2-3 | TRBV28 | 14 | TRBD1 | TGTGCCAGCAGAAGGGACAGGGGGACAGATACGCAGTATTTT | CASRRDRGTDTQYF
NA | TRBJ1-2 | TRBV5-1 | 16 | TRBD1 | TGCGCCACCTACAACAGGGGGACAGGGAATAACTATGGCTACACCTTC | CATYNRGTGNNYGYTF
NA | TRBJ1-1 | TRBV5-5 | 15 | NA | TGTGCCAGCAGCTCTTTCGGGGGAGGTGGCACTGAAGCTTTCTTT | CASSSFGGGGTEAFF
NA | TRBJ1-6 | TRBV2 | 15 | NA | TGTGCCAGCAGCCCGCGATCTATCTATAATTCACCCCTCCACTTT | CASSPRSIYNSPLHF
NA | TRBJ2-3 | TRBV4-2 | 14 | NA | TGTGCCAGCAACCTAGAAGGGGCCACAGATACGCAGTATTTT | CASNLEGATDTQYF
NA | TRBJ2-7 | TRBV6-5 | 15 | TRBD1 | TGTGCCAGCAGACAGGCCGGACAGGGTTTCTACGAGCAGTACTTC | CASRQAGQGFYEQYF
NA | TRBJ1-2 | TRBV19 | 14 | NA | TGTGCCAGTATGGGGACGGTAAATAACTATGGCTACACCTTC | CASMGTVNNYGYTF
NA | TRBJ2-7 | TRBV19 | 13 | NA | TGTGCCAGTAGTATGGCCCCCAGCTACGAGCAGTACTTC | CASSMAPSYEQYF
NA | TRBJ2-4 | TRBV7-9 | 16 | NA | TGTGCCAGCAGCTCTTCACAGGAGTTAGCCAAAAACATTCAGTACTTC | CASSSSQELAKNIQYF
NA | TRBJ1-2 | TRBV14 | 12 | NA | TGTGCCAGCAGCCAATCTCATGAAGGCTACACCTTC | CASSQSHEGYTF
NA | TRBJ1-1 | TRBV28 | 20 | NA | TGTGCCAGCAGTTTAATTATCCAGGGACGCAAAGCCACGCATCCACTGAAGCTTGTCTTT | CASSLIIQGRKATHPLKLVF
once | TRBJ1-3 | TRBV10-3 | 13 | NA | TGTGCCATCAGAGGGGAATCTGGAAACACCATATATTTT | CAIRGESGNTIYF
NA | TRBJ1-6 | TRBV18 | 15 | TRBD1 | TGTGCCAGCACGAGGGACAGAAGGTATAATTCACCCCTCCACTTT | CASTRDRRYNSPLHF